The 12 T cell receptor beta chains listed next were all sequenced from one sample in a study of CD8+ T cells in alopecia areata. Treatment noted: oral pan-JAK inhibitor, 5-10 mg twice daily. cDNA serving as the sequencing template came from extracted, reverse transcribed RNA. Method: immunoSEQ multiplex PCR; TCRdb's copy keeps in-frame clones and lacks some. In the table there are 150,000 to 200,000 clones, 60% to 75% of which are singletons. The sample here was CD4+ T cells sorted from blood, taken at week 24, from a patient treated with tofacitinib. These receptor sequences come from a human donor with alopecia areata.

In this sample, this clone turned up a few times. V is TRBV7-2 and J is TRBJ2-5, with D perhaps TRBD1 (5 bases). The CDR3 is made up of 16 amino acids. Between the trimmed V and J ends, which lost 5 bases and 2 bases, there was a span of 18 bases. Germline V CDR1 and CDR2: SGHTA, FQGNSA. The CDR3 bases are TGTGCCAGCAGCCAAGATCAGGGCGGAACACAAGAGACCCAGTACTTC. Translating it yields CASSQDQGGTQETQYF.

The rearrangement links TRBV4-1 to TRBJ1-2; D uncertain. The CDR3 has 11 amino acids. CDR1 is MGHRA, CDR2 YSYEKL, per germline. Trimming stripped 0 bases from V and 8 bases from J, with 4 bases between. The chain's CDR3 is CASSQDGGYTF. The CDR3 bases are TGCGCCAGCAGCCAAGACGGGGGCTACACCTTC.

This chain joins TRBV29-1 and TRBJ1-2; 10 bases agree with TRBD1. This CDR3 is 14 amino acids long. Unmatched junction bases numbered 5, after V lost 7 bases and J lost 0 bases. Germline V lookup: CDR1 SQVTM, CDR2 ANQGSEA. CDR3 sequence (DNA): TGCAGCGCCGCCGGACAGGGGGCTAACTATGGCTACACCTTC. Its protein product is CSAAGQGANYGYTF. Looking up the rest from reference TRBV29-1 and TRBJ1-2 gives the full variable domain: SAVISQKPSRDICQRGTSLTIQCQVDSQVTMMFWYRQQPGQSLTLIATANQGSEATYESGFVIDKFPISRPNLTFSTLTVSNMSPEDSSIYLCSAAGQGANYGYTFGSGTRLTVV.

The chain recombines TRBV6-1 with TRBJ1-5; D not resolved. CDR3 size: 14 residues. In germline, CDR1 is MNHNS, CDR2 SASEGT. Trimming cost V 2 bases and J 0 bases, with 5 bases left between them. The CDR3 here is CASSELDSNQPQHF. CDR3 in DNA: TGTGCCAGCAGTGAATTGGATAGCAATCAGCCCCAGCATTTT.

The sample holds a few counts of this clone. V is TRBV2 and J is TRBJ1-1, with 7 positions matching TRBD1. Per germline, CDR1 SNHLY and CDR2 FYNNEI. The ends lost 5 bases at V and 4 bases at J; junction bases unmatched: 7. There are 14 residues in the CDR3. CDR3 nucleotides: TGTGCCAGCAGTACAGGGGCGGGGATCACTGAAGCTTTCTTT. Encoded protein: CASSTGAGITEAFF.

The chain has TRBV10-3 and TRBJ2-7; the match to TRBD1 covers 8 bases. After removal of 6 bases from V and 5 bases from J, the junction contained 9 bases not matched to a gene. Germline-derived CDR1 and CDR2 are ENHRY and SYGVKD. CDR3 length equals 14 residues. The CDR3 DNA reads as TGTGCCATCAGCGACAGGGGAGACGGGAACGAGCAGTACTTC. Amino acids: CAISDRGDGNEQYF.

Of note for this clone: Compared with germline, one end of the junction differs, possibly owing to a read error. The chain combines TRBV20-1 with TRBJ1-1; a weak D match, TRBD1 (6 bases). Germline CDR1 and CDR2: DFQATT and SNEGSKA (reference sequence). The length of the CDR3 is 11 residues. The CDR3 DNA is TGCAGTGCTAGAGATCCGGGGGGCGCACTCTTT. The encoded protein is CSARDPGGALF.

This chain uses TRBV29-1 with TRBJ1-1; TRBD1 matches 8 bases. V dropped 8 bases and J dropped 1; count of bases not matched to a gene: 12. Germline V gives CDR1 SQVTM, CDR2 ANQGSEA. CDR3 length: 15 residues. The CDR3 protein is CSTAGTGVSNTEAFF. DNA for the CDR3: TGCAGCACAGCCGGGACAGGAGTATCGAACACTGAAGCTTTCTTT.

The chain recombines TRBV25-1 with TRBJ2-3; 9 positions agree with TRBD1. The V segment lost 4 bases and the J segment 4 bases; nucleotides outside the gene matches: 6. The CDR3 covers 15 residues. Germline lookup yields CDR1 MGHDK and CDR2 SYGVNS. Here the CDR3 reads CASSATQGAADTQYF. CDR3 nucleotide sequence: TGTGCCAGCAGTGCGACACAGGGGGCGGCAGATACGCAGTATTTT. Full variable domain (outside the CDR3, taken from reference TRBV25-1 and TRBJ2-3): EADIYQTPRYLVIGTGKKITLECSQTMGHDKMYWYQQDPGMELHLIHYSYGVNSTEKGDLSSESTVSRIRTEHFPLTLESARPSHTSQYLCASSATQGAADTQYFGPGTRLTVL.

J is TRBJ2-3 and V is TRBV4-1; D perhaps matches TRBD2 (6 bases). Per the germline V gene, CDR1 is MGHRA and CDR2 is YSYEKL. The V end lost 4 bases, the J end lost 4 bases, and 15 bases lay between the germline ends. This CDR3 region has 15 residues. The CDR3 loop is CASSLGGTDSDTQYF. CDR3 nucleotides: TGCGCCAGCAGCCTTGGCGGGACCGACTCAGATACGCAGTATTTT.

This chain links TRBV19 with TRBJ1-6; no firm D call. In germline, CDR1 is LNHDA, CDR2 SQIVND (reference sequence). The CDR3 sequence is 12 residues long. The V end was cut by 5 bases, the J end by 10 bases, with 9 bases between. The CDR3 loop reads CASSGISSPLHF. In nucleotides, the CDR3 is TGTGCCAGTAGTGGAATTTCGTCACCCCTCCACTTT. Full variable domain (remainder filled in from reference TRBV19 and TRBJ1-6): DGGITQSPKYLFRKEGQNVTLSCEQNLNHDAMYWYRQDPGQGLRLIYYSQIVNDFQKGDIAEGYSVSREKKESFPLTVTSAQKNPTAFYLCASSGISSPLHFGNGTRLTVT.

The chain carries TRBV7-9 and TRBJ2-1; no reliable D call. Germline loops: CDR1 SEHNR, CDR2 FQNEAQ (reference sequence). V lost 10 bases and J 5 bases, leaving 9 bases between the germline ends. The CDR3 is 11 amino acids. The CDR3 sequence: CANLDNNEQFF. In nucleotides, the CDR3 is TGTGCCAACCTAGACAACAATGAGCAGTTCTTC. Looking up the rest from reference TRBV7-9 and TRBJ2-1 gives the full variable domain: DTGVSQNPRHKITKRGQNVTFRCDPISEHNRLYWYRQTLGQGPEFLTYFQNEAQLEKSRLLSDRFSAERPKGSFSTLEIQRTEQGDSAMYLCANLDNNEQFFGPGTRLTVL.